Given below is one TCR beta chain in context. Its antigen remains unknown. This entry belongs to a study of T cell responses to AZD1222 COVID-19 vaccine. Findings and caveats of the study: White British donors predominated, females outnumbered males, and clonal diversity was possibly underestimated. Breadth and depth of Spike-specific TCRs rose after two AZD1222 doses.

The CDR3 length is 18 residues. Using immunoSEQ multiplex PCR, the repertoire was profiled, and TCRdb retains in-frame clones only, with some absent. The sample has fewer than 120,000 clones; 80% to 95% are singletons. Samples with a second dose at about 4 or about 12 weeks were pooled together. The genes are TRBV21-1 and TRBJ2-3; TRBD2 reflects the table's D call only, with no check against the DNA. TRBV21-1 is deemed a pseudogene. Specimen: peripheral blood, collected 28 days after the second AZD1222 dose. This TCR came from an adult who received the AZD1222 COVID-19 vaccine. For the CDR3, the DNA is TGTGCCAGCAGCAAAACGGGACTAGCGGTACTTAGCACAGATACGCAGTATTTT. The encoded protein is CASSKTGLAVLSTDTQYF.